This T cell receptor beta chain comes out of a study of blood T cell repertoires in COVID-19 (TCRdb year 2020). In the study overall: The collaborator samples originated in the United States, Italy and Spain and spanned the acute and convalescent phases of COVID-19. The prospective study material was composed of cDNA or gDNA derived from T cells, B-cell-depleted T cells, or PBMCs. The dataset comprised deeply sampled blood TCRbeta repertoires from subjects exposed to, actively infected with, or recovered from COVID-19. The repertoires were released in a freely available public database intended as a resource for research on the immune response to SARS-CoV-2. Samples came from the ongoing ImmuneRACE study (first 160 participants) plus 1,254 subjects from 6 global collaborators. A de-identified subject ID, COVID-19 status, age in years and sex were almost always included in the sample metadata. Where HLA class I and class II types were available, the types were taken from metadata supplied by the sample provider, not from assay-based typing. Study-level results and caveats: The quantity of clinical and demographic metadata differed by source and by participant and was supplied without curation.

TCRbeta CDR3 regions were amplified from genomic DNA by means of the immunoSEQ Assay, a bias-controlled multiplex PCR. Per the authors' processing: Nucleated cell counts per sample were estimated from amplification of reference gene primers within the assay. To quantify the absolute abundance of each unique TCRbeta CDR3 rearrangement, sequence reads were collapsed and filtered. Productive Simpson clonality was computed per sample as the square root of Simpson's diversity index over productive rearrangements. TCRdb provides this immuneACCESS table in a form limited to in-frame rearrangements. Some clones are lacking; in checked studies, under half of them reflect an unresolved V gene, and why the rest are absent is not known. D and trimming come from the DNA, and the V and J calls and clone size come from that table. This sample has 200,000 to 250,000 clones in its table, and around four fifths of those were observed once. The ten most abundant clones make up about 3.9% of the sample.

Notes on this clone: No cognate antigen has been identified for it. Qualities for individual bases were not recorded, and no much larger clone is one base off.

Clipping removes 5 bases from V and 5 bases from J, with 3 as the unmatched junction base count. Looking up the germline V gene (reference sequence) yields CDR1 MNHNY and CDR2 SVGAGI. Including the terminal cysteine and phenylalanine, the CDR3 comprises 14 residues. Only the CDR3 DNA is retained, 42 bases long and in frame from the first base. Participants in the prospective study were enrolled through a virtual design, were aged roughly 18 to 100 years, and lived in 24 United States geographic areas. In the prospective study, cohorts were assigned on the basis of participant-reported clinical history obtained from a screening survey and a study questionnaire. A participant counted as exposed if, within 2 weeks of entering the study, that participant had been in contact with someone who had a PCR-confirmed or clinician-diagnosed COVID-19 case. Mobile phlebotomists in the prospective study collected whole blood, serum and a nasopharyngeal or oropharyngeal swab from every participant. Additional blood draws and questionnaires over an approximately two-month period could optionally be provided by prospective study participants. Before DNA extraction, blood samples from the prospective study were shipped at room temperature or frozen.

Sequenced input: PBMCs or T cells enriched from blood (not recorded which). The rearranged chain carries TRBV6-6 and TRBJ1-6; 7 of the junction bases match TRBD1. The source is a woman in her forties who had been exposed to COVID-19. The DNA sequence reads TGTGCCAGCAGTGACAGGGATGATAATTCACCCCTCCACTTT. Its translation reads: CASSDRDDNSPLHF.